This TCR beta chain was captured in a study of technical replicates of blood from a handful of donors. Sequencing was performed with immunoSEQ multiplex PCR; in TCRdb, only in-frame clones are kept and a portion is missing. The table records about 94,000 clones, approximately 94% of them present only once. With V trimmed by 4 bases and J by 6 bases, 6 bases remained unmatched. CDR3 length: 15 residues. Germline lookup yields CDR1 SGHNT and CDR2 YYREEE (reference sequence). The clonotype was recovered from a human donor in good health. This chain connects TRBV5-4 to TRBJ1-4, with 10 bases matching TRBD1. The source material was T cells isolated from PBMCs. DNA of the CDR3: TGTGCCAGCAGCAGAGCCGGGACAGGGGATGAAAAACTGTTTTTT. It translates to CASSRAGTGDEKLFF.